A few counts support the clone carrying this TCR beta chain. Just one base apart from a much larger clone, this may be a read error. The sample contains more than one DNA sequence encoding this CDR3. Authors' methods: It was from reference gene primer amplification that nucleated cell counts were estimated. Profiling relied on immunoSEQ multiplex PCR, and the TCRdb table lists in-frame clones only, not all of them. That table is the source of V, J and clone size, and D and trimming were worked out from the DNA. Among around 100,000 clones listed, more than 60% were seen once. CDR1 and CDR2 from the germline V gene are SGHRS and YFSETQ. This CDR3 region has 14 residues. This entry comes from a study of blood T cell repertoires in COVID-19. The wider study: The analysed material was cDNA or gDNA that came from T cells, B-cell-depleted T cells, or PBMCs.

The rearrangement joins TRBV5-1 to TRBJ2-7, with 10 bases aligning to TRBD2. The source is a man aged 70-80 years with active or convalescent COVID-19. The sample was peripheral blood. The CDR3 sequence is CARSWGAGGHEQYF. The DNA of the CDR3 is TGCGCCCGCAGCTGGGGAGCGGGGGGGCACGAGCAGTACTTC.